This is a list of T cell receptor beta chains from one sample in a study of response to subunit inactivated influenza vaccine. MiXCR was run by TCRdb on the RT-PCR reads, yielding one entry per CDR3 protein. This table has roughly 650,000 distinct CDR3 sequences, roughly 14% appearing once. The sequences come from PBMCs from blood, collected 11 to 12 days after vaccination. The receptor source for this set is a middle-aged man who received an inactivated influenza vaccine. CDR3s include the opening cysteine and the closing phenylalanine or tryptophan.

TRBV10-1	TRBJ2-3	CASSESRGGTDTQYF
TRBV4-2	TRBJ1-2	CASSQALGGIGNYGYTF
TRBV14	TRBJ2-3	CASSHTGRGLDTQYF
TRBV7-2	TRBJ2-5	CASRKILVETQYF
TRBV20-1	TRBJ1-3	CSARVTGMNSGNTIYF
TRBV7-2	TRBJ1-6	CASSLEGPVDSPLHF
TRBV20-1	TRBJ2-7	CSASLRRRSSYEQYF
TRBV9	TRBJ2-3	CASSVVSVTDTQYF
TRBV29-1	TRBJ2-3	CSVAQGSTDTQYF
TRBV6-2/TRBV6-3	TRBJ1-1	CASSSRQNTEAFF
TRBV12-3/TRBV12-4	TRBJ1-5	CASSLWGSKYQPQHF
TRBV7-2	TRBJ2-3	CASSLTGTAVNTQYF
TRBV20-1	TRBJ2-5	CSADRQRQETQYF
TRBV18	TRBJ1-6	CASSPGQGMGTPLHF
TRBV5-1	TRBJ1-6	CASSGGNLHSPLHF
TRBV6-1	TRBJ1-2	CASSGRGTANHYGYTF
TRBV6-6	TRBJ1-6	CASRRENSPLHF
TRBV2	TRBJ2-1	CASTRGNNEQFF
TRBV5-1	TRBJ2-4	CASSLHGDIQYF
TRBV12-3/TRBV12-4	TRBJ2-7	CASSFGGVPYEQYF
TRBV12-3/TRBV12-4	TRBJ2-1	CASSFRGGALNEQFF
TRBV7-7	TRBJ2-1	CASSFRKRGLPGNEQFF
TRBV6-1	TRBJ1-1	CASSRRRENTEAFF
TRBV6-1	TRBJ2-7	CASSRTGSSYEQYF
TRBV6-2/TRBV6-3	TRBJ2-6	CATQSRDRVTGANVLTF
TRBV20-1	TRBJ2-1	CSARMGDAYNEQFF
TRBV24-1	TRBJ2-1	CATSDFLGGPYNEQFF
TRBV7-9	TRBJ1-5	CASRGGGNQPQHF
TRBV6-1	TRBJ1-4	CASRMGQSATNEKLFF
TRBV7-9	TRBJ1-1	CASSTSDRASTEAFF
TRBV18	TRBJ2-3	CASSPGLITDTQYF
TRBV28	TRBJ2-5	CASSLPTGEEETQYF
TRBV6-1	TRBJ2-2	CASTSGGLGAGELFF
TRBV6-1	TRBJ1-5	CASTRDSYSNQPQHF
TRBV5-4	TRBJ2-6	CASSFPIGRVNSGANVLTF
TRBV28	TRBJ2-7	CASSPDGNSYEQYF
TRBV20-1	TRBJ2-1	CSAKGQTPRNEQFF
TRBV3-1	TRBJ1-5	CASSQGYPGGNQPQHF
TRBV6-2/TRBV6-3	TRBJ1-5	CASSLSLGAPTSGNQPQHF
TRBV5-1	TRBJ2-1	CASSIRQDWGDNEQFF
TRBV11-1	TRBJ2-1	CASIRRQGTNNEQFF
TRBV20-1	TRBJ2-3	CSARDLWRGPTDTQYF
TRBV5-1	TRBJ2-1	CASSDRTGRANEQFF
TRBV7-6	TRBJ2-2	CASSLDTSGIANTGELFF
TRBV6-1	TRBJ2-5	CASSEDGLQETQYF
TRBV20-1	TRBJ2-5	CSATGLAMETQYF
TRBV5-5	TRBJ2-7	CASSLSRNRISYEQYF
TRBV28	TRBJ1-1	CASSFFRGRTEAFF
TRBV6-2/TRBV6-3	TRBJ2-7	CASSSTGTYEQYF
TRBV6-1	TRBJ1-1	CASSEGGLNTEAFF
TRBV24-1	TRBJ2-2	CATSDARTGNTGELFF
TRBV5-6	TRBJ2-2	CASSSLTWTGELFF